The source of this T cell receptor (beta chain) is a study of response to subunit inactivated influenza vaccine. TCRdb called the RT-PCR reads again in MiXCR, with one record for every CDR3 protein. The sample records 540,000 or so distinct CDR3 sequences, 10% to 15% being singletons. The CDR3 consists of 15 residues. V gave up 7 bases and J gave up 5 bases; unmatched junction bases: 9. Germline-derived CDR1 and CDR2 are SGHTA and FQGNSA. Sequencing was performed on PBMCs from blood, taken about 40 days after vaccination. This chain links TRBV7-2 with TRBJ2-1; 9 bases line up with TRBD1. The sequence derives from a man between 45 and 60 years old who received an inactivated influenza vaccine. CDR3 sequence (DNA): TGTGCCAGCAACGGGGGGACAGGGCTCCACAATGAGCAGTTCTTC. Translated: CASNGGTGLHNEQFF.